The 32 T cell receptor beta chains presented below share a single source sample, sequenced in a study of cytomegalovirus exposure and HLA in healthy donors. The PCR made use of 60 Vbeta and 13 Jbeta primers. Clones were sequenced by immunoSEQ multiplex PCR, and TCRdb holds only the in-frame ones, with some missing. The sample yields more than 150,000 clones, less than 80% seen once. Input material: PBMCs. These receptors were collected from a man aged 18-30 years in good health and CMV-seronegative.

The chain joins TRBV7-9 to TRBJ2-5; TRBD2 matches at 9 bases. Trimming removed 1 base from V and 4 bases from J; junction bases left unmatched: 4. In germline, CDR1 is SEHNR, CDR2 FQNEAQ (reference sequence). CDR3 length: 15 amino acids. The CDR3 DNA reads TGTGCCAGCAGCTTAGAGGGACTAGCAGGAGAGACCCAGTACTTC. As protein: CASSLEGLAGETQYF.

This clone was seen a single time. The rearrangement joins TRBV4-1 to TRBJ1-2; 7 bases are a match to TRBD1. CDR3 length: 16 residues. V shed 3 bases, J shed 2 bases, and the junction held 9 bases outside the gene matches. Germline V lookup: CDR1 MGHRA, CDR2 YSYEKL. CDR3 loop: CASSHPTGRTNYGYTF. CDR3 DNA sequence: TGCGCCAGCAGCCATCCGACAGGGAGGACCAACTATGGCTACACCTTC.

The rearrangement joins TRBV28 to TRBJ1-3, with a tentative D call TRBD1 (5 bases). Germline CDR1 MDHEN, CDR2 SYDVKM. The CDR3 runs to 12 residues. The CDR3 nucleotides read TGTTGCAGCGGGGCCTCTGGAAACACCATATATTTT. It specifies CCSGASGNTIYF.

The chain has TRBV7-9 and TRBJ2-7; 11 positions agree with TRBD1. The CDR3 length is 16 residues. The germline CDR1 and CDR2 sequences are SEHNR and FQNEAQ (reference sequence). The V and J ends lost 5 bases and 0 bases, in that order; junction bases with no gene match: 6. Here the CDR3 reads CASSPGQGGSSYEQYF. The CDR3 region has the DNA TGTGCCAGCAGCCCGGGACAGGGGGGGAGCTCCTACGAGCAGTACTTC.

There are a few counts of this clone. The V and J genes are TRBV9 and TRBJ2-1; TRBD1 might be the D (5 bases). This CDR3 has 15 residues. Germline values: CDR1 SGDLS, CDR2 YYNGEE. V lost 0 bases and J 7 bases, leaving 14 bases between the germline ends. CDR3 sequence reads: CASSVAAVPGNEQFF. DNA for the CDR3: TGTGCCAGCAGCGTAGCTGCAGTCCCAGGGAATGAGCAGTTCTTC.

The chain carries TRBV7-3 and TRBJ2-2; 7 bases agree with TRBD2. The CDR3 is made up of 17 amino acids. Germline V CDR1 and CDR2: SGHTA, FQGTGA. J gave up 1 base and V 1 base, and 6 bases lay outside the gene matches. The CDR3 bases are TGTGCCAGCAGCTTAAAAATACAGCGGGAGAACACCGGGGAGCTGTTTTTT. Translation: CASSLKIQRENTGELFF.

This chain links TRBV7-3 with TRBJ2-5; D unclear. V gave up 2 bases and J gave up 5 bases, with 9 bases separating them. Germline-derived CDR1 and CDR2 are SGHTA and FQGTGA. This CDR3 has 13 amino acids. In nucleotides, the CDR3 is TGTGCCAGCAGCTTAGATGGAGAGGAGACCCAGTACTTC. Amino acid sequence: CASSLDGEETQYF.

The rearrangement uses TRBV6-1 and TRBJ1-2, with D tentatively TRBD1 (6 bases). V lost 0 bases, J lost 7 bases, and 9 bases lay in between. The CDR3 contains 13 residues. Per the germline V gene, CDR1 is MNHNS and CDR2 is SASEGT. The CDR3 DNA reads TGTGCCAGCAGTGAAGCGGGCAGGGGTGGCTACACCTTC. This codes for CASSEAGRGGYTF.

This CDR3 is CASSFQGTYGYTF. CDR3 sequence (DNA): TGTGCCAGCAGCTTCCAGGGGACCTATGGCTACACCTTC. V gene TRBV7-3 combines with J gene TRBJ1-2, with D tentatively TRBD1 (6 bases). Trimming took 3 bases from V and 4 from J, leaving 9 bases between them. CDR3 length: 13 amino acids. Germline V gene sequence: CDR1 SGHTA, CDR2 FQGTGA.

V usage is TRBV2 and J usage is TRBJ1-5; 8 bases agree with TRBD1. Germline CDR1 and CDR2: SNHLY and FYNNEI. The CDR3 is 14 amino acids. Trimming cost V 6 bases and J 4 bases; bases outside gene matches: 5. The CDR3 bases are TGTGCCAGCAGGGCGGACAGGGATAATCAGCCCCAGCATTTT. Its protein product is CASRADRDNQPQHF. The entire variable domain, with the rest obtained from reference TRBV2 and TRBJ1-5, is as follows: EPEVTQTPSHQVTQMGQEVILRCVPISNHLYFYWYRQILGQKVEFLVSFYNNEISEKSEIFDDQFSVERPDGSNFTLKIRSTKLEDSAMYFCASRADRDNQPQHFGDGTRLSIL.

The chain couples TRBV6-1 to TRBJ2-1, with TRBD1 matching 11 bases. J was trimmed by 4 bases and V by 8 bases; bases with no gene match: 7. CDR3 length: 15 amino acids. Per the germline V gene, CDR1 is MNHNS and CDR2 is SASEGT. The CDR3 DNA is TGTGCCAGCGGGAGGGGGGACAGGGGGTACAATGAGCAGTTCTTC. Protein: CASGRGDRGYNEQFF.

The chain carries TRBV18 and TRBJ2-5, with D possibly TRBD1 on 5 matching bases. CDR3 size: 13 residues. Germline lookup yields CDR1 KGHSH and CDR2 LQKENI. The V gene lost 5 bases and the J gene lost 5 bases, with 12 bases spanning the gap. CDR3 region: CASSSVGLETQYF. The CDR3 DNA reads as TGTGCCAGCTCATCAGTGGGGCTGGAGACCCAGTACTTC.

A single count supports this clone. The J gene is TRBJ1-2, the V gene TRBV5-1, with TRBD1 matching over 9 bases. CDR1 and CDR2 from the germline V gene are SGHRS and YFSETQ. This CDR3 has 14 residues. V gave up 4 bases and J gave up 3 bases; unmatched junction bases: 4. As DNA, the CDR3 is TGCGCCAGCAGCAGAAGGACAGGGGACTATGGCTACACCTTC. Its translation: CASSRRTGDYGYTF.

The rearrangement uses TRBV9 and TRBJ2-3; D perhaps matches TRBD1 (7 bases). CDR3 length: 15 amino acids. V shed 3 bases and J shed 5 bases, with 16 bases lying between them. The V gene's germline CDR1 is SGDLS and CDR2 YYNGEE. The CDR3 protein is CASSARGDSKDTQYF. CDR3 nucleotide sequence: TGTGCCAGCAGCGCTAGGGGGGACAGTAAAGATACGCAGTATTTT.

The J gene is TRBJ1-5, the V gene TRBV19; D might be TRBD1 (6 bases). CDR3 size: 19 residues. Germline V gene sequence: CDR1 LNHDA, CDR2 SQIVND (reference sequence). Trimming left V 10 bases short and J 3 bases short, with 31 bases between. The DNA of the CDR3 is TGTGCCAACCTCCCTCCGGGACATCCTTCAGACCCTGTCAATCAGCCCCAGCATTTT. Encoded protein: CANLPPGHPSDPVNQPQHF.

The chain joins TRBV28 to TRBJ1-2; 8 bases align to TRBD1. Trimming at V came to 7 bases and at J to 7 bases, leaving 8 bases not matched to a gene. The germline V gene encodes CDR1 MDHEN and CDR2 SYDVKM. CDR3 length equals 13 residues. CDR3 residues: CASKSGGVGGYTF. DNA for the CDR3: TGTGCCAGCAAGTCAGGGGGCGTCGGTGGCTACACCTTC.

V usage is TRBV27 and J usage is TRBJ2-2; a possible D gene is TRBD1 (6 bases). Germline CDR1 and CDR2: MNHEY and SMNVEV (reference sequence). CDR3 length: 15 residues. The ends were cut back, 6 bases at V and 7 bases at J, with 18 bases in the middle. The CDR3 sequence: CASSTGSGGRGELFF. Here the CDR3 DNA reads TGTGCCAGCAGCACAGGGTCTGGGGGCCGCGGGGAGCTGTTTTTT.

V and J are TRBV5-8 and TRBJ1-1, with TRBD1 matching over 8 bases. Germline CDR1 reads SGHTS; CDR2 reads YDEGEE. With V trimmed by 4 bases and J by 3 bases, 14 bases remained unmatched. This CDR3 is 17 amino acids long. CDR3 amino acids: CASSQGQGPGIDTEAFF. CDR3 coding DNA: TGTGCCAGCAGCCAAGGACAGGGTCCCGGGATAGACACTGAAGCTTTCTTT.

The V call is TRBV30, the J call TRBJ1-2; weak D call: TRBD1 (5 bases). CDR1 GTSNPN and CDR2 SVGIG come from the germline V gene (reference sequence). V was clipped by 3 bases and J by 5 bases, with 10 bases between them. The CDR3 consists of 12 residues. CDR3 sequence: CAWRQGGYGYTF. For the CDR3, the DNA is TGTGCCTGGAGGCAGGGTGGATATGGCTACACCTTC.

This clone has just a few counts. This chain joins TRBV30 and TRBJ1-4, with 9 bases matching TRBD1. Germline V gives CDR1 GTSNPN, CDR2 SVGIG (reference sequence). The CDR3 spans 13 residues. V trimming: 4 bases; J trimming: 13 bases; junction bases outside the gene matches: 10. The CDR3 reads CAWKKQGARGLFF. In DNA form, the CDR3 reads TGTGCCTGGAAAAAACAGGGGGCTAGGGGACTGTTTTTT. The whole variable domain, remainder taken from reference TRBV30 and TRBJ1-4, is SQTIHQWPATLVQPVGSPLSLECTVEGTSNPNLYWYRQAAGRGLQLLFYSVGIGQISSEVPQNLSASRPQDRQFILSSKKLLLSDSGFYLCAWKKQGARGLFFGSGTQLSVL.

This chain joins TRBV9 and TRBJ2-2, with TRBD1 identical over 8 bases. J lost 4 bases, V lost 3 bases, and 5 bases had no gene match. The CDR3 loop spans 15 amino acids. The germline V gene has CDR1 SGDLS and CDR2 YYNGEE. The CDR3 bases are TGTGCCAGCAGCGCTGGGGGACAGGCCACCGGGGAGCTGTTTTTT. This codes for CASSAGGQATGELFF. Based on the CDR3 plus reference TRBV9 and TRBJ2-2, the full variable domain is DSGVTQTPKHLITATGQRVTLRCSPRSGDLSVYWYQQSLDQGLQFLIQYYNGEERAKGNILERFSAQQFPDLHSELNLSSLELGDSALYFCASSAGGQATGELFFGEGSRLTVL.

The V gene is TRBV2, the J gene TRBJ2-5; 8 bases align to TRBD2. Germline V gene data show CDR1 as SNHLY and CDR2 as FYNNEI. J was trimmed by 1 base and V by 4 bases; bases with no gene match: 2. This CDR3 contains 14 residues. The CDR3 nucleotides are TGTGCCAGCAGTGGCACTAGCGGCCAAGAGACCCAGTACTTC. Its protein product is CASSGTSGQETQYF.

J is TRBJ1-6 and V is TRBV7-2; 8 bases fit TRBD1. Losses at the gene ends were 2 bases for V and 10 bases for J; bases not matched to a gene: 7. The CDR3 spans 15 residues. Germline V gene data show CDR1 as SGHTA and CDR2 as FQGNSA. Written as DNA, the CDR3 is TGTGCCAGCAGCTTAAGACAGGGGAGTGGATCACCCCTCCACTTT. It is translated as CASSLRQGSGSPLHF.

The sample holds a few counts of this clone. This chain links TRBV28 with TRBJ2-3; D ambiguous. Germline-derived CDR1 and CDR2 are MDHEN and SYDVKM. The CDR3 loop spans 12 amino acids. Between the trimmed V and J ends, which lost 2 bases and 5 bases, there was a span of 5 bases. CDR3 in amino acids: CASSLNGDTQYF. CDR3 DNA: TGTGCCAGCAGTTTAAACGGAGATACGCAGTATTTT.

This clone came up a few times. The rearrangement links TRBV6-5 to TRBJ1-1; possibly TRBD1 for D (6 bases). Germline lookup yields CDR1 MNHEY and CDR2 SVGAGI. This CDR3 has 13 amino acids. Trimming took off 11 bases at V and 1 base at J, with 14 bases between the two ends. CDR3 amino acids: CAAYRATNTEAFF. As DNA, the CDR3 is TGTGCCGCATACAGGGCTACGAACACTGAAGCTTTCTTT.

The chain is built from TRBV27 and TRBJ1-3; 7 bases match TRBD1. Germline CDR1 is MNHEY and CDR2 is SMNVEV (reference sequence). Trimming at V came to 3 bases and at J to 4 bases, leaving 6 bases not matched to a gene. The CDR3 covers 15 residues. DNA of the CDR3: TGTGCCAGCAGTTTCCAGGGGGGAAAAGGAAACACCATATATTTT. Translating it yields CASSFQGGKGNTIYF.

The chain recombines TRBV7-3 with TRBJ2-7, with 10 positions matching TRBD2. V lost 5 bases to trimming and J lost 3 bases; unmatched junction nucleotides: 10. The CDR3 is 16 residues long. Germline lookup yields CDR1 SGHTA and CDR2 FQGTGA. Here the CDR3 reads CASSPHRLAGDYEQYF. Written as DNA, the CDR3 is TGTGCCAGCAGCCCCCATCGACTAGCGGGTGACTACGAGCAGTACTTC.

V and J are TRBV4-1 and TRBJ2-7; 9 bases agree with TRBD2. CDR3 size: 16 residues. V was clipped by 1 base and J by 0 bases; unmatched bases: 4. Germline lookup yields CDR1 MGHRA and CDR2 YSYEKL. This chain's CDR3 is CASSQVGTSSSYEQYF. Written as DNA, the CDR3 is TGCGCCAGCAGCCAAGTTGGGACTAGCAGCTCCTACGAGCAGTACTTC.

The CDR3 DNA follows: TGTGCCAGCAGCACGGCTACTATCGGGGAGCTGTTTTTT. This translates into CASSTATIGELFF. This rearrangement joins TRBV7-9 to TRBJ2-2; no firm D call. V lost 5 bases and J lost 7, with 11 bases in between. The CDR3 is made up of 13 amino acids. Germline CDR1 SEHNR, CDR2 FQNEAQ (reference sequence).

This chain uses TRBV19 with TRBJ1-1, with D possibly matching TRBD1 (6 bases). The CDR3 runs to 13 residues. Germline lookup yields CDR1 LNHDA and CDR2 SQIVND (reference sequence). V was trimmed by 4 bases and J by 5 bases, leaving 11 bases between them. The CDR3 DNA reads as TGTGCCAGTAGTACACAGGGTGGGACTGAAGCTTTCTTT. This gives the protein CASSTQGGTEAFF. Full variable domain (outside the CDR3, taken from reference TRBV19 and TRBJ1-1): DGGITQSPKYLFRKEGQNVTLSCEQNLNHDAMYWYRQDPGQGLRLIYYSQIVNDFQKGDIAEGYSVSREKKESFPLTVTSAQKNPTAFYLCASSTQGGTEAFFGQGTRLTVV.

In this sample, this clone turned up a few times. The chain couples TRBV7-9 to TRBJ1-5, with TRBD1 matching over 7 bases. CDR1 is SEHNR and CDR2 is FQNEAQ in the germline V gene (reference sequence). Unmatched junction bases numbered 16, after V lost 5 bases and J lost 6 bases. The CDR3 spans 17 residues. DNA of the CDR3: TGTGCCAGCAGCAACAACCCACAGGGGAAGGTGGGTCAGCCCCAGCATTTT. Translated: CASSNNPQGKVGQPQHF.

A few counts support this clone. V gene TRBV19 combines with J gene TRBJ1-1; a weak D match, TRBD1 (6 bases). This CDR3 spans 16 amino acids. CDR1 is LNHDA, CDR2 SQIVND, per germline (reference sequence). V was pared by 5 bases and J by 4 bases, with 20 bases between. As DNA, the CDR3 is TGTGCCAGTAGTGCACAGAAGCAGGGGTTGGTCACTGAAGCTTTCTTT. Amino acid sequence: CASSAQKQGLVTEAFF. Based on the CDR3 plus reference TRBV19 and TRBJ1-1, the full variable domain is DGGITQSPKYLFRKEGQNVTLSCEQNLNHDAMYWYRQDPGQGLRLIYYSQIVNDFQKGDIAEGYSVSREKKESFPLTVTSAQKNPTAFYLCASSAQKQGLVTEAFFGQGTRLTVV.